What follows are 2 T cell receptor beta chains derived from one specimen sequenced in a study of Ad26.COV2.S vaccination and SARS-CoV-2 variants. Only in-frame clones appear in the TCRdb table, and some are missing; sequencing was by immunoSEQ multiplex PCR. Found here are hundreds of thousands of clones, 87% of them singletons; the top ten hold around 3.6%. Sample treatment: 15 to 20 received Ad26.COV2.S at low or high dose, single or two shots; 5 received placebo; per-sample allocation not given. Day 63 after the first vaccine or placebo injection was the time point for sampling. The sample in question was peripheral blood, obtained in a trial of Ad26.COV2.S vaccine versus placebo. These receptors all come from a person aged 18-65 years who received the Ad26.COV2.S COVID-19 vaccine or a placebo.

J is TRBJ2-7 and V is TRBV15, with 7 bases aligning to TRBD1. The CDR3 sequence is 14 residues long. Germline assignment: CDR1 LNHNV and CDR2 YYDKDF (reference sequence). After removal of 1 base from V and 1 base from J, the junction contained 1 base not matched to a gene. DNA for the CDR3: TGTGCCACCAGCAGAGCCAGGGGGTCCTACGAGCAGTACTTC. Translating it yields CATSRARGSYEQYF.

This clone showed up just once. V usage is TRBV19 and J usage is TRBJ1-1, with D unclear. This CDR3 comprises 13 residues. Germline V gene lookup returns CDR1 LNHDA and CDR2 SQIVND (reference sequence). Trimming removed 3 bases from V and 8 bases from J, with 13 bases in between. The CDR3 bases are TGTGCCAGTAGTATCCGGAGGAACCCCGAAGCTTTCTTT. As protein: CASSIRRNPEAFF.